These 28 T cell receptor beta chains were all obtained from the same sample, sequenced in a study of shared T cell receptors in the human thymus. Sequenced by immunoSEQ multiplex PCR; TCRdb stores in-frame clones only, minus some. The sample includes around 730,000 clones, approximately 85% of them seen just once. This sample also appeared in a second study, on human thymus T cells.

What was sequenced was thymocytes. Every receptor here comes from a girl under three years old with a congenital heart defect.

V and J are TRBV5-1 and TRBJ1-2; 8 bases are a match to TRBD1. Trimming removed 0 bases from V and 4 bases from J; junction bases left unmatched: 5. CDR1 is SGHRS, CDR2 YFSETQ, per germline. The CDR3 loop spans 15 amino acids. This chain's CDR3 is CASSLGDRPLYGYTF. The CDR3 DNA is TGCGCCAGCAGCTTGGGGGACAGGCCCCTCTATGGCTACACCTTC.

The J gene is TRBJ2-2, the V gene TRBV28, with TRBD1 identical over 7 bases. The germline V gene encodes CDR1 MDHEN and CDR2 SYDVKM. Germline trimming cut 2 bases from V and 6 bases from J; bases unmatched to any gene: 18. This CDR3 has 19 amino acids. CDR3 residues: CASSLQWVGGLVIAGELFF. The CDR3 DNA follows: TGTGCCAGCAGTTTACAGTGGGTAGGGGGCCTAGTAATCGCCGGGGAGCTGTTTTTT.

J is TRBJ2-2 and V is TRBV15; possible D gene TRBD2, 6 bases. The CDR3 sequence is 18 residues long. Between the trimmed V and J ends, which lost 0 bases and 0 bases, there was a span of 14 bases. Germline values: CDR1 LNHNV, CDR2 YYDKDF (reference sequence). As DNA, the CDR3 is TGTGCCACCAGCAGAGAAGTTATTGAGCGGGCGAACACCGGGGAGCTGTTTTTT. Protein product: CATSREVIERANTGELFF.

The rearrangement uses TRBV5-5 and TRBJ2-5; D is uncertain. Trimming cost V 2 bases and J 2 bases, with 4 bases left between them. In germline, CDR1 is SGHKS, CDR2 YYEKEE (reference sequence). CDR3 length equals 12 residues. The CDR3 DNA follows: TGTGCCAGCAGCTTCACTCAAGAGACCCAGTACTTC. It specifies CASSFTQETQYF.

This sequence joins TRBV7-9 and TRBJ1-4; 10 bases match TRBD1. CDR1 is SEHNR and CDR2 is FQNEAQ in the germline V gene (reference sequence). Losses at the gene ends were 5 bases for V and 6 bases for J; bases not matched to a gene: 6. This CDR3 is 15 amino acids long. The CDR3 loop is CASSLAGTGDEKLFF. The CDR3 DNA sequence: TGTGCCAGCAGCCTGGCCGGGACAGGGGATGAAAAACTGTTTTTT.

The chain carries TRBV6-5 and TRBJ2-2, with 8 bases aligning to TRBD1. This CDR3 has 15 residues. Germline lookup yields CDR1 MNHEY and CDR2 SVGAGI. Germline trimming cut 6 bases from V and 2 bases from J; bases unmatched to any gene: 5. CDR3 sequence reads: CASRQTGVNTGELFF. As DNA, the CDR3 is TGTGCCAGCAGACAGACAGGGGTCAACACCGGGGAGCTGTTTTTT.

This clone was seen only once. V is TRBV9 and J is TRBJ1-3; 9 bases line up with TRBD1. The CDR3 is made up of 17 amino acids. Germline V gives CDR1 SGDLS, CDR2 YYNGEE. Trimming at V came to 3 bases and at J to 1 base, leaving 8 bases not matched to a gene. DNA of the CDR3: TGTGCCAGCAGCGAGTCGAACAGGGGGCAATCTGGAAACACCATATATTTT. This sequence encodes CASSESNRGQSGNTIYF.

DNA of the CDR3: TGTGCCAGCAGCCCACGATCCAACAGGGAGGGGGCCAAAAACATTCAGTACTTC. Its translation is CASSPRSNREGAKNIQYF. The V gene is TRBV9, the J gene TRBJ2-4; perhaps TRBD2 as D (7 bases). The V end lost 4 bases, the J end lost 1 base, and 21 bases lay between the germline ends. This CDR3 has 18 residues. CDR1 is SGDLS, CDR2 YYNGEE, per germline.

V is TRBV7-6 and J is TRBJ1-5; 7 bases match TRBD1. This CDR3 is built from 14 residues. Germline CDR1 and CDR2: SGHVS and FNYEAQ. Trimming removed 3 bases from V and 5 bases from J; junction bases left unmatched: 4. The CDR3 sequence is CASSLIRGHQPQHF. CDR3 bases: TGTGCCAGCAGCTTGATTAGGGGGCATCAGCCCCAGCATTTT.

The chain links TRBV28 to TRBJ1-1; 8 nucleotides line up with TRBD1. V was pared by 1 base and J by 1 base, with 14 bases of the junction left unmatched. The CDR3 contains 19 residues. Germline V gives CDR1 MDHEN, CDR2 SYDVKM. CDR3 nucleotide sequence: TGTGCCAGCAGTTTATTGACCCCTCCCCCAGGACAGGGGAACACTGAAGCTTTCTTT. This gives the protein CASSLLTPPPGQGNTEAFF.

The table lists this clone with a few counts. The chain joins TRBV5-1 to TRBJ2-5, with 8 positions matching TRBD1. The ends lost 4 bases at V and 4 bases at J; junction bases unmatched: 12. Germline CDR1 is SGHRS and CDR2 is YFSETQ. The CDR3 has 16 amino acids. The CDR3 DNA follows: TGCGCCAGCAGCAACCGAACAGGGGGTGGTTCAGAGACCCAGTACTTC. It translates to CASSNRTGGGSETQYF.

CDR3 residues: CASSLERDRGGGYTF. In DNA form, the CDR3 reads TGTGCCAGCAGCTTAGAGCGGGACAGGGGTGGAGGCTACACCTTC. This chain connects TRBV7-2 to TRBJ1-2, with 10 bases that match TRBD1. V was clipped by 1 base and J by 8 bases; unmatched bases: 7. From germline, CDR1 is SGHTA and CDR2 FQGNSA. The CDR3 sequence is 15 residues long.

The rearrangement links TRBV5-1 to TRBJ2-5; D possibly corresponds to TRBD1 (6 bases). With the DNA end fitting TRBJ2-7 better, the J assignment may be wrong. This CDR3 is built from 16 residues. From germline, CDR1 is SGHRS and CDR2 YFSETQ. The CDR3 DNA sequence: TGCGCCAGCAGCTTGGGGGAACCAAACAGGGACTACGAGCAGTACTTC. This gives the protein CASSLGEPNRDYEQYF.

The rearrangement joins TRBV2 to TRBJ2-1; D is perhaps TRBD1 (6 bases). The V and J ends lost 6 bases and 2 bases respectively, with 14 bases between them. Per germline, CDR1 SNHLY and CDR2 FYNNEI. This CDR3 is 15 amino acids long. CDR3 region: CASRALWGPYNEQFF. The DNA for the CDR3 is TGTGCCAGCAGGGCCCTATGGGGGCCCTACAATGAGCAGTTCTTC.

The chain recombines TRBV14 with TRBJ2-7; D is possibly TRBD2 (6 bases). Germline V CDR1 and CDR2: SGHDN, FVKESK. This CDR3 is 17 amino acids long. Trimming left V 1 base short and J 7 bases short, with 23 bases between. The CDR3 protein is CASSQVEDRGIATEQYF. In DNA, the CDR3 is TGTGCCAGCAGCCAAGTGGAGGATCGGGGGATTGCTACAGAGCAGTACTTC.

This sequence joins TRBV9 and TRBJ1-1; no clear D. V lost 2 bases, J lost 3 bases, and 8 bases lay in between. Germline lookup yields CDR1 SGDLS and CDR2 YYNGEE. This CDR3 comprises 13 residues. The CDR3 protein is CASSVVGDTEAFF. Here the CDR3 DNA reads TGTGCCAGCAGCGTGGTGGGAGACACTGAAGCTTTCTTT.

The V gene is TRBV10-2, the J gene TRBJ1-5; 7 bases align to TRBD1. This CDR3 has 15 residues. From germline, CDR1 is WSHSY and CDR2 SAAADI. Trimming cost V 5 bases and J 0 bases; bases outside gene matches: 4. The CDR3 reads CASSPGTDSNQPQHF. CDR3 nucleotides: TGCGCCAGCAGTCCCGGGACAGATAGCAATCAGCCCCAGCATTTT.

This clone was counted between two and nine times. This rearrangement joins TRBV27 to TRBJ2-5; a weak D match, TRBD1 (5 bases). The CDR3 is 16 amino acids. Per germline, CDR1 MNHEY and CDR2 SMNVEV (reference sequence). V was pared by 5 bases and J by 3 bases, with 19 bases between. The CDR3 loop reads CASSTLQGQGEETQYF. The CDR3 DNA follows: TGTGCCAGCAGTACCCTCCAGGGTCAAGGTGAAGAGACCCAGTACTTC.

J is TRBJ2-5 and V is TRBV5-1; D gene ambiguous. Trimming pared 4 bases from V and 4 bases from J, leaving 14 bases between. This CDR3 has 14 residues. The V gene's germline CDR1 is SGHRS and CDR2 YFSETQ. CDR3 amino acids: CASSPSGHAETQYF. The CDR3 nucleotides read TGCGCCAGCAGCCCTTCGGGTCACGCAGAGACCCAGTACTTC. The full variable domain, completed using reference TRBV5-1 and TRBJ2-5, is KAGVTQTPRYLIKTRGQQVTLSCSPISGHRSVSWYQQTPGQGLQFLFEYFSETQRNKGNFPGRFSGRQFSNSRSEMNVSTLELGDSALYLCASSPSGHAETQYFGPGTRLLVL.

This chain joins TRBV5-4 and TRBJ2-3, with 10 bases aligning to TRBD2. Trimming at V came to 0 bases and at J to 5 bases, leaving 6 bases not matched to a gene. The CDR3 runs to 16 residues. Germline V gene data show CDR1 as SGHNT and CDR2 as YYREEE (reference sequence). The CDR3 spells CASSLGQRGGGDTQYF. The CDR3 nucleotides are TGTGCCAGCAGCTTGGGTCAGCGGGGGGGCGGAGATACGCAGTATTTT.

This clone came up once. The chain has TRBV6-1 and TRBJ1-2; D might be TRBD1 (6 bases). The CDR3 spans 13 residues. Germline lookup yields CDR1 MNHNS and CDR2 SASEGT. V shed 5 bases and J shed 0 bases, with 7 bases lying between them. The CDR3, as DNA: TGTGCCAGCAGTTGGGGGCCTAACTATGGCTACACCTTC. This translates into CASSWGPNYGYTF.

This clone came up once. The rearrangement links TRBV2 to TRBJ1-1; D might be TRBD1 (5 bases). This CDR3 region has 15 residues. Germline CDR1 SNHLY, CDR2 FYNNEI. Trimming removed 8 bases from V and 3 bases from J, with 19 bases in between. Here the CDR3 DNA reads TGTGCCAGCGGGGGGTGGAAATTGTCGGACACTGAAGCTTTCTTT. Its translation: CASGGWKLSDTEAFF.

V and J are TRBV9 and TRBJ1-3, with D perhaps TRBD1 (6 bases). There are 17 residues in the CDR3. The ends were cut back, 3 bases at V and 6 bases at J, with 22 bases in the middle. Per germline, CDR1 SGDLS and CDR2 YYNGEE. CDR3 coding DNA: TGTGCCAGCAGCGCGCTCCCATCCTGGGGGCCGGCAAACACCATATATTTT. It specifies CASSALPSWGPANTIYF.

In its sample, this clone was seen once. This chain links TRBV5-1 with TRBJ2-6, with D tentatively TRBD1 (6 bases). Per the germline V gene, CDR1 is SGHRS and CDR2 is YFSETQ. The CDR3 has 17 residues. V dropped 8 bases and J dropped 0 bases, with 18 bases sitting between them. The CDR3 bases are TGCGCCAGTCGCGCCCCCTTCAGGGGCTCTGGGGCCAACGTCCTGACTTTC. Amino acids: CASRAPFRGSGANVLTF.

The chain combines TRBV5-1 with TRBJ2-1; the match to TRBD2 covers 7 bases. Germline lookup yields CDR1 SGHRS and CDR2 YFSETQ. V lost 4 bases, J lost 6 bases, and 13 bases stayed unmatched. This CDR3 is 16 amino acids long. The CDR3 sequence: CASSKNGRTWGNEQFF. For the CDR3, the DNA is TGCGCCAGCAGCAAGAACGGGAGGACCTGGGGCAATGAGCAGTTCTTC.

Only one count was recorded for this clone. This sequence joins TRBV18 and TRBJ2-1; D is perhaps TRBD1 (6 bases). The CDR3 totals 16 residues. The germline gives CDR1 KGHSH, CDR2 LQKENI. Trimming left V 3 bases short and J 1 base short, with 13 bases between. CDR3 sequence: CASSPFRGSSYNEQFF. The CDR3 nucleotides are TGTGCCAGCTCACCCTTTAGGGGGTCGTCCTACAATGAGCAGTTCTTC.

This clone was observed a handful of times. CDR3 region: CASSLTGGQEQYF. CDR3 sequence (DNA): TGTGCCAGCAGTTTAACAGGGGGGCAGGAGCAGTACTTC. V and J are TRBV28 and TRBJ2-7; 8 bases agree with TRBD1. The CDR3 has 13 amino acids. Trimming took 2 bases from V and 7 from J; bases not matched to a gene: 4. CDR1 MDHEN and CDR2 SYDVKM come from the germline V gene.

The V and J genes are TRBV7-9 and TRBJ2-5; tentative D call: TRBD1 (6 bases). The V end was cut by 5 bases, the J end by 1 base, with 11 bases between. Germline V gene data show CDR1 as SEHNR and CDR2 as FQNEAQ (reference sequence). CDR3 length equals 14 residues. The CDR3 coding sequence is TGTGCCAGCAGCCCGAGGACAGCCCAAGAGACCCAGTACTTC. Residues: CASSPRTAQETQYF.